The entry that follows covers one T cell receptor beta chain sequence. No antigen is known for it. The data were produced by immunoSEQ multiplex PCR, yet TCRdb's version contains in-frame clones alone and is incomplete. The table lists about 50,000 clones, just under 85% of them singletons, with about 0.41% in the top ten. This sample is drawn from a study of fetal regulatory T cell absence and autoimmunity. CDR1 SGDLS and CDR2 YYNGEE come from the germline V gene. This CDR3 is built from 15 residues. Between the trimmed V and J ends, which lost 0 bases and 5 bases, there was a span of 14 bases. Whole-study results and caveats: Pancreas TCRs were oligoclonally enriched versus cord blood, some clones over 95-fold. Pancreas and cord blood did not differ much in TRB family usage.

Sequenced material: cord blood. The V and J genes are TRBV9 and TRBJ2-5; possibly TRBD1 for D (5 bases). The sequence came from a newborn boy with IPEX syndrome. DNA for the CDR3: TGTGCCAGCAGCGTAGATTCAGGGCGAAGGGAGACCCAGTACTTC. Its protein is CASSVDSGRRETQYF.